The source of this T cell receptor beta chain is a study of cytomegalovirus exposure and HLA in healthy donors. A single count supports this clone. TCRdb's table, derived via immunoSEQ multiplex PCR, lists solely in-frame clones and lacks some. The sample consists of 190,000 or so clones, approximately 80% of them appearing once. Germline assignment: CDR1 GTSNPN and CDR2 SVGIG (reference sequence). J gave up 7 bases and V 2 bases, and 7 bases lay outside the gene matches. The length of the CDR3 is 13 residues. The receptor's source is a woman in her thirties in good health and CMV-seropositive. Specimen: PBMCs. The chain uses TRBV30 and TRBJ1-1; 7 nucleotides match TRBD1. The CDR3 loop reads CAWSPTYRGEAFF. In nucleotides, the CDR3 is TGTGCCTGGAGTCCAACCTACAGGGGTGAAGCTTTCTTT.